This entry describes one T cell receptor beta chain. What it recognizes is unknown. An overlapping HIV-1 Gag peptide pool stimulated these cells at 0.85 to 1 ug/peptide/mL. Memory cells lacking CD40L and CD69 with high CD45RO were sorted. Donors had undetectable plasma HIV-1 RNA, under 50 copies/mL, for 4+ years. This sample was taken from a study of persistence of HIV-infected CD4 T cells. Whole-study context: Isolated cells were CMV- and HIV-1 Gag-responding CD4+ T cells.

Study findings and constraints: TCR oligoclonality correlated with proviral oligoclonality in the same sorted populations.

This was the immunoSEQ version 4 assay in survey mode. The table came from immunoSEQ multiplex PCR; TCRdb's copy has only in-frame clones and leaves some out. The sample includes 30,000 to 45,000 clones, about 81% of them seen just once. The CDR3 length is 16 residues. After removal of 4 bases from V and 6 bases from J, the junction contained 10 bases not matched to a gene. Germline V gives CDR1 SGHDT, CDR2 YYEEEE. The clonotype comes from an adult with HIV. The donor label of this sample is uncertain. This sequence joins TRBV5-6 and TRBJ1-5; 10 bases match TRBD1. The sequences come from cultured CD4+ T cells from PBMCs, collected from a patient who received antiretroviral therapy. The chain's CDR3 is CASSLGTGEGSQPQHF. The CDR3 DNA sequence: TGTGCCAGCAGCCTTGGGACAGGGGAAGGTAGTCAGCCCCAGCATTTT. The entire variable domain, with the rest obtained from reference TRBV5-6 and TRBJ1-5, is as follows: DAGVTQSPTHLIKTRGQQVTLRCSPKSGHDTVSWYQQALGQGPQFIFQYYEEEERQRGNFPDRFSGHQFPNYSSELNVNALLLGDSALYLCASSLGTGEGSQPQHFGDGTRLSIL.